The clone carrying this T cell receptor (beta chain) was recorded a few times. The data stem from a study of identical twins. TCRdb reprocessed the 5' RACE reads with MiXCR, giving one entry per CDR3 protein. The table records about 690,000 distinct CDR3 sequences, 21% of them present only once. Per germline, CDR1 LNHNV and CDR2 YYDKDF (reference sequence). The CDR3 extends over 14 amino acids. V lost 6 bases to trimming and J lost 4 bases, with 13 bases between them. These data were also filed under a second study, of T cells expressing NK-cell markers. This second study notes: Sequencing of TCR beta repertoires drew on sorted CD3+CD56+NKG2C+, CD3+CD56+NKG2C- and CD3+CD56-NKG2C+ T cells. The contribution of dominant NKG2C+ clonotypes to CD8+ T cells in a handful of donors was about 1.0-7.0%. These same clonotypes (in several donors) also led the CD3+CD56-NKG2C+ fraction.

The chain uses TRBV15 and TRBJ2-1, with a tentative D call TRBD2 (6 bases). The specimen was PBMCs. The receptor's source is a woman under 30 in good health. CDR3 in amino acids: CATRSGGKYNEQFF. CDR3 nucleotide sequence: TGTGCCACCAGGTCTGGCGGGAAATACAATGAGCAGTTCTTC.